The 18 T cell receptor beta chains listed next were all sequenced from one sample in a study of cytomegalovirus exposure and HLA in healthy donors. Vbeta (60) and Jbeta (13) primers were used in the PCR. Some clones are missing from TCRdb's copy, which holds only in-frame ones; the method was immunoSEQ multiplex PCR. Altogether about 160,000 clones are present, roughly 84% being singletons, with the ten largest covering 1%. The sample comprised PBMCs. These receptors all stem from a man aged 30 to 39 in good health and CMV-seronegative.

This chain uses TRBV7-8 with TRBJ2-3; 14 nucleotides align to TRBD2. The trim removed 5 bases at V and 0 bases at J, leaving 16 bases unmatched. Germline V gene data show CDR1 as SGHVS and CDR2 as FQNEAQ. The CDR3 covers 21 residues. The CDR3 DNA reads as TGTGCCAGCAGCGACCGAGACCTGGGACTAGCGGGAGTCGCTAGCACAGATACGCAGTATTTT. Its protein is CASSDRDLGLAGVASTDTQYF.

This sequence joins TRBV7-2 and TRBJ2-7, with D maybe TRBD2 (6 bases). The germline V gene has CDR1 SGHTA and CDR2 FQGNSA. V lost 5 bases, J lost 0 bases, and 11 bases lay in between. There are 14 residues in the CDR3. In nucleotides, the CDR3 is TGTGCCAGCAGCCGGGACTTTAGCTCCTACGAGCAGTACTTC. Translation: CASSRDFSSYEQYF.

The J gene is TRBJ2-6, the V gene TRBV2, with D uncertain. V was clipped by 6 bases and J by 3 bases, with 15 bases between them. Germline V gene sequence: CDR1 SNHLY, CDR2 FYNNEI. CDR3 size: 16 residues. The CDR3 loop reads CASRNMESRGANVLTF. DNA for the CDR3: TGTGCCAGCAGGAACATGGAGTCGCGTGGGGCCAACGTCCTGACTTTC.

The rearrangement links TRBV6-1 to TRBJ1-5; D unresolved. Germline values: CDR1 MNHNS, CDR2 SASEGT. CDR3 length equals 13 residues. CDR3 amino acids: CATRPLGYQPQHF. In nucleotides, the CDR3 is TGTGCGACGCGTCCTCTAGGATATCAGCCCCAGCATTTT.

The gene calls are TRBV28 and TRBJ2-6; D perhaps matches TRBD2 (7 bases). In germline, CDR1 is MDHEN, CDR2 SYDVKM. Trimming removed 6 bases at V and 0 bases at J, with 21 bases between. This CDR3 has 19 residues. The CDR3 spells CASSSHWGGPSSGANVLTF. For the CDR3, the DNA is TGTGCCAGCAGCTCCCATTGGGGGGGCCCCTCCTCTGGGGCCAACGTCCTGACTTTC.

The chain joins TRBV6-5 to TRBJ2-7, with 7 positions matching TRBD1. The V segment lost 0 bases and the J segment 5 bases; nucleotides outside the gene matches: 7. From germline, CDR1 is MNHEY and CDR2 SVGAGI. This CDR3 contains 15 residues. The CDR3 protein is CASSYSPGQSNEQYF. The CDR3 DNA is TGTGCCAGCAGTTACTCACCGGGACAGTCAAACGAGCAGTACTTC.

The CDR3, as DNA: TGCGCCAGCAGTGCGGGCCTAACCCCCTACTACAATGAGCAGTTCTTC. Its protein is CASSAGLTPYYNEQFF. The chain carries TRBV5-1 and TRBJ2-1; a possible D gene is TRBD2 (5 bases). Germline V lookup: CDR1 SGHRS, CDR2 YFSETQ. V was cut by 5 bases and J by 3 bases, with 18 bases left in between. The CDR3 length is 16 residues. The whole variable domain, remainder taken from reference TRBV5-1 and TRBJ2-1, is KAGVTQTPRYLIKTRGQQVTLSCSPISGHRSVSWYQQTPGQGLQFLFEYFSETQRNKGNFPGRFSGRQFSNSRSEMNVSTLELGDSALYLCASSAGLTPYYNEQFFGPGTRLTVL.

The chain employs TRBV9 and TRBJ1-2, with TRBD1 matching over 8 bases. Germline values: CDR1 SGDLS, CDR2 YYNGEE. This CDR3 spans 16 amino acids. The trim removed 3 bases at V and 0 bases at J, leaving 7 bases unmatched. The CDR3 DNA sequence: TGTGCCAGCAGCGCCCGGACAGGGATATCTAACTATGGCTACACCTTC. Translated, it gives CASSARTGISNYGYTF.

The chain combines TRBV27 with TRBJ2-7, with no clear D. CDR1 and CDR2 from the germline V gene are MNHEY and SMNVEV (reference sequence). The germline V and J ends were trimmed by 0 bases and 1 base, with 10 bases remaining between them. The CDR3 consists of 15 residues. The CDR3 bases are TGTGCCAGCAGTTTATCGGTCGGTTATTCCTACGAGCAGTACTTC. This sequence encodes CASSLSVGYSYEQYF.

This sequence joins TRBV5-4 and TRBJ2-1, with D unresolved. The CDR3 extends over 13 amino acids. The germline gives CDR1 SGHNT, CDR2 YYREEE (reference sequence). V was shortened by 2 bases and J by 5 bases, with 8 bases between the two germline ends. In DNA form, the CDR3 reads TGTGCCAGCAGCTTCCCCCCCAACAATGAGCAGTTCTTC. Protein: CASSFPPNNEQFF.

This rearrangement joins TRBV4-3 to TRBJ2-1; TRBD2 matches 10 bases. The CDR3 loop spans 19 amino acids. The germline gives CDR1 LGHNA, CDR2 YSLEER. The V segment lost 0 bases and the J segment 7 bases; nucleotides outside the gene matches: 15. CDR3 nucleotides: TGCGCCAGCAGCCAAGATCAAGGTCGGGCCCTAGCGGGAGTAAATGAGCAGTTCTTC. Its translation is CASSQDQGRALAGVNEQFF.

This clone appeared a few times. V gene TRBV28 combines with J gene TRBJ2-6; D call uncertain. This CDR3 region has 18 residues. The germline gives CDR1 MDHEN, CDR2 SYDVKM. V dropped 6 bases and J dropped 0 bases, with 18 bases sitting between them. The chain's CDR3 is CASSRPQVFLSGANVLTF. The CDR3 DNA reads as TGTGCCAGCAGCAGACCTCAGGTCTTCCTCTCTGGGGCCAACGTCCTGACTTTC.

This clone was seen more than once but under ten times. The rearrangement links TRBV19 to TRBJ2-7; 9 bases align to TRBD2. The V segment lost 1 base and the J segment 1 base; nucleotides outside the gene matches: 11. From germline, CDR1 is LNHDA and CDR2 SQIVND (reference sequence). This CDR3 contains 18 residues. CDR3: CASSIVGGRASGSYEQYF. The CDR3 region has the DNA TGTGCCAGTAGTATAGTTGGCGGGAGGGCCTCTGGGTCCTACGAGCAGTACTTC.

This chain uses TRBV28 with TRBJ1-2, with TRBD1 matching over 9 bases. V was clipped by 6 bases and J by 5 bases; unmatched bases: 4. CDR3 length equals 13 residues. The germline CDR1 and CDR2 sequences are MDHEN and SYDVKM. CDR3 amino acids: CASSHRGRYGYTF. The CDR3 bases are TGTGCCAGCAGCCACAGGGGGCGGTATGGCTACACCTTC.

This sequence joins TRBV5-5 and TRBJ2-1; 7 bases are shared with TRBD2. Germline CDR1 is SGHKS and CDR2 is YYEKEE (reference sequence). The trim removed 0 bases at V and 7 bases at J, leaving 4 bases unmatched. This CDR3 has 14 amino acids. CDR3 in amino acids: CASSLGTSKNEQFF. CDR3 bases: TGTGCCAGCAGCTTGGGGACTAGTAAGAATGAGCAGTTCTTC. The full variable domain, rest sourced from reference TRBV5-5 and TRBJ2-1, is DAGVTQSPTHLIKTRGQQVTLRCSPISGHKSVSWYQQVLGQGPQFIFQYYEKEERGRGNFPDRFSARQFPNYSSELNVNALLLGDSALYLCASSLGTSKNEQFFGPGTRLTVL.

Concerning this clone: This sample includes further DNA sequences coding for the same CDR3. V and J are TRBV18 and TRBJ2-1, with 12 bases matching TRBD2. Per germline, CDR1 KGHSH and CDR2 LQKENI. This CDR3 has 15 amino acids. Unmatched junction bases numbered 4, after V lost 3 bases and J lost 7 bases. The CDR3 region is CASSPGLAGGNEQFF. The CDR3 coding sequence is TGTGCCAGCTCACCGGGTCTAGCGGGAGGGAATGAGCAGTTCTTC.

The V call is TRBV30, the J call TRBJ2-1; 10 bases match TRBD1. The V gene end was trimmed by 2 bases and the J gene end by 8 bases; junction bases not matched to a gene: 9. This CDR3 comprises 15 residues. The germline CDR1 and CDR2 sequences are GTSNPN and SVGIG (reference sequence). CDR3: CAWSPRDRGIHEQFF. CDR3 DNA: TGTGCCTGGAGTCCCCGGGACAGGGGCATTCATGAGCAGTTCTTC.

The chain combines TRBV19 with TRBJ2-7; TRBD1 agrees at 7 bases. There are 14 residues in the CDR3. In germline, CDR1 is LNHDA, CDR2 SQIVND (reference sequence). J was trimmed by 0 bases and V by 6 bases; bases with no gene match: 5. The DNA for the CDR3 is TGTGCCAGTAGGAGAAGACAGGGCTCCTACGAGCAGTACTTC. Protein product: CASRRRQGSYEQYF.